This T cell receptor (beta chain) was recorded in a study of human T cells and chemical hapten exposure. Study-level points and caveats: Expanded TCRs grouped into significantly more large CDR3 similarity clusters than controls produced. Healthy people's immune response may differ from that of the donors, who had alopecia.

In its sample, this clonotype was seen many times. Its target is not known. The germline gives CDR1 SGHVS, CDR2 FNYEAQ. There are 14 residues in the CDR3. V lost 5 bases, J lost 2 bases, and 7 bases lay in between. Described time point: patch test 2, 6 weeks after DPC sensitization. Treatment described: therapeutic diphenylcyclopropenone sensitization with weekly scalp DPC. Original handling: Sample-level TCR yields exhibited a median of approximately 89,000, with a range of roughly 23,224 to 750,000. TCRdb recomputed calls from the RACE reads with MiXCR, one row per CDR3 protein. V and J calls and clone size were set by TCRdb, not the authors. Among 69,000 or so distinct CDR3 sequences listed, 10% were seen once.

This receptor was obtained from a woman aged 50 to 60 with alopecia areata. Some clones in this sample may be carry-over from other donors' samples. Here the sequenced sample was whole blood, taken in connection with sensitization to the hapten diphenylcyclopropenone (DPC). The chain couples TRBV7-6 to TRBJ1-6; no definite D call. The CDR3, as DNA: TGTGCCAGCAGCCAACACCCCTATAATTCACCCCTCCACTTT. This translates into CASSQHPYNSPLHF.